This T cell receptor (beta chain) appears in the sequencing data of a study of blood T cell repertoires in COVID-19. In the study overall: Nucleic acid was either cDNA or gDNA, and it came from T cells, B-cell-depleted T cells, or PBMCs.

Sequencing was performed with immunoSEQ multiplex PCR; in TCRdb, only in-frame clones are kept and a portion is missing. The data hold some 150,000 clones, with approximately 85% observed a single time. The V gene's germline CDR1 is LGHNA and CDR2 YSLEER. CDR3 length: 13 amino acids. Trimming removed 0 bases at V and 12 bases at J, with 12 bases between. This TCR was recovered from a man in his 60s with COVID-19, enrolled during active disease. V is TRBV4-3 and J is TRBJ2-1; D is possibly TRBD1 (6 bases). Material for sequencing was peripheral blood. CDR3 sequence reads: CASSQEPRGWQFF. CDR3 DNA: TGCGCCAGCAGCCAAGAACCCAGGGGATGGCAGTTCTTC.